A selection of T cell receptor beta chains follows, all from one sample in a study of T cell repertoires in cytomegalovirus infection. Each CDR3 protein gets one entry after TCRdb re-called the reads with MiXCR. This table has some 150,000 distinct CDR3 sequences, under 8.5% appearing once. Sequencing was performed on PBMCs. Receptors originate from a human donor in good health (CMV status not recorded). Some clones in this sample may be carry-over from other donors' samples. Each CDR3 is given with its conserved first and last residue. Fields, in order: D gene, CDR3 length, V gene, clone size, J gene, CDR3 DNA, CDR3 protein. D genes are given only for firm matches. Size values are once, few and many counts, or a class for expanded clones, and some rows have none.

TRBD1	14	TRBV6-2/TRBV6-3	many	TRBJ1-4	TGTGCCAGCATCGCCGGACAGGGCTATGGAAAACTGTTTTTT	CASIAGQGYGKLFF
TRBD2	15	TRBV28	few	TRBJ2-1	TGTGCCAGCAGTTCACTAGCGGCCTCCTACAATGAGCAGTTCTTC	CASSSLAASYNEQFF
TRBD1	14	TRBV18	-	TRBJ1-4	TGTGCCAGCTCACGCTTCGGGACAGTAGAAAAACTGTTTTTT	CASSRFGTVEKLFF
TRBD2	14	TRBV6-2/TRBV6-3	many	TRBJ2-5	TGTGCCAGCAAGGACGGGGGGGAGGGAGAGACCCAGTACTTC	CASKDGGEGETQYF
TRBD2	16	TRBV7-3	many	TRBJ2-1	TGTGCCAGCAGCCTCCTGACTAGCGGGGGGGCCTTTGAGCAGTTCTTC	CASSLLTSGGAFEQFF
-	14	TRBV12-3/TRBV12-4	many	TRBJ1-5	TGTGCCAGCAGTTTAGGAGGACCCTTTAGGGCCCAGCATTTT	CASSLGGPFRAQHF
TRBD1	14	TRBV7-2	medium-sized	TRBJ2-1	TGTGCCAGCGCACGTGGGACAGAGTACAATGAGCAGTTCTTC	CASARGTEYNEQFF
-	14	TRBV7-6	-	TRBJ2-7	TGTGCTAGCAGCTTTAACAGGGAGTCGGGCGAGCAGTACTTC	CASSFNRESGEQYF
-	14	TRBV7-8	many	TRBJ2-2	TGTGCCAGCAGCCTGGGGGGGGCGGGCGGGGAGCTGTTTTTT	CASSLGGAGGELFF
TRBD2	17	TRBV7-2	many	TRBJ2-2	TGTGCCAGCAGCTTAGCATCCACTAGCGCGAACACCGGGGAGCTGTTTTTT	CASSLASTSANTGELFF
-	15	TRBV12-5	few	TRBJ2-4	TGTGCTAGTGCCCCCAGTGGGTTAGCCAAAAACATTCAGTACTTC	CASAPSGLAKNIQYF
-	14	TRBV5-6	few	TRBJ2-7	TGTGCCAGCAGCTTGCGGGACACCCAGTTCCAGCAGTACTTC	CASSLRDTQFQQYF
-	13	TRBV7-9	many	TRBJ1-3	TGTGCCAGCAGCTTCCAATCTGGAAACACCATATATTTT	CASSFQSGNTIYF
-	13	TRBV5-1	many	TRBJ1-1	TGCGCCAGCAGCTGGCCTCCGAACACTGAAGCTTTCTTT	CASSWPPNTEAFF
-	15	TRBV7-9	many	TRBJ2-1	TGTGCCAGCAGCTTGCCCAGGGGGGGCTCGAGTGAGCAGTTCTTC	CASSLPRGGSSEQFF
-	13	TRBV6-6	few	TRBJ2-5	TGTGCCAGCAGTTACCCGGCGCAAGAGACCCAGTACTTC	CASSYPAQETQYF
TRBD1	14	TRBV7-8	many	TRBJ2-7	TGTGCCAGCAACGGACAGGGGCCTCTCTACGAGCAGTACTTC	CASNGQGPLYEQYF
-	15	TRBV5-1	many	TRBJ2-7	TGCGCCAGCAGCTTGGCGGTGGGGATTACCTACGAGCAGTACTTC	CASSLAVGITYEQYF
-	15	TRBV29-1	few	TRBJ2-1	TGCAGCGTTGATGGTAGCGGAGGCTCCTACAATGAGCAGTTCTTC	CSVDGSGGSYNEQFF
-	13	TRBV2	-	TRBJ2-2	TGTGCCATCCGACCCAGAAGCACCGGGGAGCTGTTTTTT	CAIRPRSTGELFF
-	16	TRBV5-1	many	TRBJ2-3	TGCGCCAGCAGCCCACAGACAGGACGAAGCACAGATACGCAGTATTTT	CASSPQTGRSTDTQYF
-	13	TRBV6-5	few	TRBJ2-7	TGTGCCAGTAGAAGGGCGAGCGCCTACGAGCAGTACTTC	CASRRASAYEQYF
TRBD1	18	TRBV7-2	many	TRBJ2-5	TGTGCCAGCAGCCTCCACTGGCCCGGACAGGGGGGGAGAGAGACCCAGTACTTC	CASSLHWPGQGGRETQYF
-	14	TRBV7-2	many	TRBJ2-3	TGTGCCAGCAGCCGTTTAGAAGTTACAGATACGCAGTATTTT	CASSRLEVTDTQYF
TRBD2	17	TRBV20-1	many	TRBJ2-5	TGCAGTGCTCTCTACGGGAGGGGACTAGCGGGGAAAGAGACCCAGTACTTC	CSALYGRGLAGKETQYF
-	15	TRBV29-1	-	TRBJ2-2	TGCAGCGTTGAGTGGAGGGGGGGGCCCACCGGGGAGCTGTTTTTT	CSVEWRGGPTGELFF
-	14	TRBV6-1	many	TRBJ2-3	TGTGCCAGCAATTCCTGGGCACCCACAGATACGCAGTATTTT	CASNSWAPTDTQYF
-	13	TRBV28	many	TRBJ2-3	TGTGCCAGCCCCGGAGGGAGCCCTCATACGCAGTATTTT	CASPGGSPHTQYF
-	14	TRBV5-4	many	TRBJ2-5	TGTGCCAGCAGCTTAGCGGTACCTCCGGAGACCCAGTACTTC	CASSLAVPPETQYF
-	14	TRBV5-1	-	TRBJ1-2	TGCGCCAGCAGCTTGGCTGGCGGGATGGGCGGCTACACCTTC	CASSLAGGMGGYTF
TRBD2	15	TRBV2	many	TRBJ2-1	TGTGCCAGCAGCCCTCTAGAGGGGAGGGGAAATGAGCAGTTCTTC	CASSPLEGRGNEQFF
TRBD1	16	TRBV19	many	TRBJ1-2	TGTGCCAGTAGTCTCCAATCACGGACAGGGGGCAATGGCTACACCTTC	CASSLQSRTGGNGYTF
-	16	TRBV28	-	TRBJ1-6	TGTGCCAGCAGTTTAGTGCAAGGGACCTATAATTCACCCCTCCACTTT	CASSLVQGTYNSPLHF
-	14	TRBV18	many	TRBJ1-1	TGTGCCAGCTCACCCCCTCAGGGAGGGCGGGAAGCTTTCTTT	CASSPPQGGREAFF
-	15	TRBV7-8	many	TRBJ1-2	TGTGCCAGCAGCTTAGTGGTCCGCAGTACGGAGGGCTACACCTTC	CASSLVVRSTEGYTF
-	16	TRBV7-6	many	TRBJ2-7	TGTGCCAGCAGCCCGGAGGGGGGAGTGTTCTCCTACGAGCAGTACTTC	CASSPEGGVFSYEQYF
TRBD1	15	TRBV5-5	few	TRBJ2-7	TGTGCCAGCAGCAGGAACCGGGACAGCCTCTACGAGCAGTACTTC	CASSRNRDSLYEQYF
TRBD1	16	TRBV7-8	many	TRBJ2-1	TGTGCCAGCAGCTTTACCGGGACAGGGGCATTAGGTGAGCAGTTCTTC	CASSFTGTGALGEQFF
TRBD1	15	TRBV7-2	many	TRBJ1-1	TGTGCCAGCAGCGGGGGGGACAGGGTGAACACTGAAGCTTTCTTT	CASSGGDRVNTEAFF
-	13	TRBV7-2	many	TRBJ1-1	TGTGCCAGCAGCTCCCGCAGAATCACTGAAGCTTTCTTT	CASSSRRITEAFF
-	15	TRBV7-2	many	TRBJ2-1	TGTGCCAGCAGCTTAGCCACGCGAGTCTACAATGAGCAGTTCTTC	CASSLATRVYNEQFF
-	20	TRBV18	many	TRBJ1-6	TGTGCCAGCTCACCACTGTTCCTACAGGACATGAGCTCCTATAATTCACCCCTCCACTTT	CASSPLFLQDMSSYNSPLHF
-	16	TRBV12-5	many	TRBJ1-3	TGTGCTAGTGGTTTCAACGGAGCAACCTCTGGAAACACCATATATTTT	CASGFNGATSGNTIYF
-	14	TRBV27	many	TRBJ1-6	TGTGCCAGCAGTTTAGGACAAGATAATTCACCCCTCCACTTT	CASSLGQDNSPLHF
-	14	TRBV20-1	many	TRBJ1-3	TGCAGTGCTAGAGGACGGGGGACTGGAAACACCATATATTTT	CSARGRGTGNTIYF
-	17	TRBV14	-	TRBJ1-1	TGTGCCAGCAGCCAAGATGGTGGAACGGACATGAACACTGAAGCTTTCTTT	CASSQDGGTDMNTEAFF
-	14	TRBV7-2	few	TRBJ2-5	TGTGCCAGCAGTTTAGCCCTAGTCGGGGAGACCCAGTACTTC	CASSLALVGETQYF
-	12	TRBV20-1	many	TRBJ2-3	TGCAGTGCTAGAGCTACGACAGATACGCAGTATTTT	CSARATTDTQYF
-	15	TRBV27	many	TRBJ1-1	TGTGCCAGCAGTTTATACGGGGGGGGAAACACTGAAGCTTTCTTT	CASSLYGGGNTEAFF
TRBD1	15	TRBV7-2	many	TRBJ2-3	TGTGCCAGCAGCCTACAGGGGGCGAGCACAGATACGCAGTATTTT	CASSLQGASTDTQYF
TRBD1	13	TRBV29-1	-	TRBJ2-5	TGCAGCCTTACCGGGACAGGGGAAGAGACCCAGTACTTC	CSLTGTGEETQYF